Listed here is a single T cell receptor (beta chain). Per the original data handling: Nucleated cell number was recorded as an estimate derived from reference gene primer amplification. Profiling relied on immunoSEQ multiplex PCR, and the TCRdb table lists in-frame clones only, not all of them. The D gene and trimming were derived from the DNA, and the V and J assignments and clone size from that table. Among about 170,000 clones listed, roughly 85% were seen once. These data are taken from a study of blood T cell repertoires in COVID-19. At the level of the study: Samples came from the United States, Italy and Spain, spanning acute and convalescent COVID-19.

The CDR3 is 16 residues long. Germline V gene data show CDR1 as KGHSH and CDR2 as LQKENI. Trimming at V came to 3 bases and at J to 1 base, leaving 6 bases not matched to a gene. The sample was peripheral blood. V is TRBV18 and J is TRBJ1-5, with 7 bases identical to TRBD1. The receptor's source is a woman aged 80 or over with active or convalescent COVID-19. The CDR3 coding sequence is TGTGCCAGCTCACCCCAGGGGGGTTCGAGCAATCAGCCCCAGCATTTT. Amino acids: CASSPQGGSSNQPQHF.